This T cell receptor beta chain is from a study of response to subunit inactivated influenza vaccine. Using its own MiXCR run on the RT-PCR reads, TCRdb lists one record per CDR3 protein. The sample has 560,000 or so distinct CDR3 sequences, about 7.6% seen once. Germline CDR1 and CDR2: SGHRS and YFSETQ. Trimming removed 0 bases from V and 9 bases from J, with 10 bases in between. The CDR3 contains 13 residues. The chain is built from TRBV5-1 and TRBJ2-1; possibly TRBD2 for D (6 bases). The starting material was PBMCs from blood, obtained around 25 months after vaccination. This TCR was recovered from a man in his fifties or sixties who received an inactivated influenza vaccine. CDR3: CASSLGGDTEQFF. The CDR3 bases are TGCGCCAGCAGCTTGGGGGGGGATACTGAGCAGTTCTTC.